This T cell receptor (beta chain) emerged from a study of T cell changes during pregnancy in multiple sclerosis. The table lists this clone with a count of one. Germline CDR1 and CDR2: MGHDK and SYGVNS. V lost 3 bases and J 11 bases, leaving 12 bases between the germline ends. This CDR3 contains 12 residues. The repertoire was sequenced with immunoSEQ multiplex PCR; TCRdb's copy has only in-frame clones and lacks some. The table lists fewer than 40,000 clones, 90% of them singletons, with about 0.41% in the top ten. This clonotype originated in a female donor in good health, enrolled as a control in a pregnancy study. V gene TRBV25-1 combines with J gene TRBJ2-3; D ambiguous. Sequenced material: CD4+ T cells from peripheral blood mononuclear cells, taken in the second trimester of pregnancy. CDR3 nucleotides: TGTGCCAGCAGTGATAGTGGGCGTAAGCAGTATTTT. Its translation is CASSDSGRKQYF.